The 24 T cell receptor beta chains presented below share a single source sample, sequenced in a study of T cells after yellow fever vaccination. Via MiXCR, TCRdb re-called the 5' RACE reads, giving one row per CDR3 protein. In the table there are around 350,000 distinct CDR3 sequences, 6.2% of which are singletons. Sequences were derived from PBMCs, sampled 5 days after the yellow fever booster vaccination. The receptors derive from a man younger than 40 who received the YFV17D yellow fever vaccine.

This clonotype came up many times. The CDR3 DNA reads TGTGCCAGCAGCTTCTCCAGAGACCCCTTCTACAATGAGCAGTTCTTC. Residues: CASSFSRDPFYNEQFF. The chain recombines TRBV11-2 with TRBJ2-1, with unresolved D. The CDR3 covers 16 residues. Germline CDR1 is SGHAT and CDR2 is FQNNGV. V shed 3 bases and J shed 3 bases, with 15 bases lying between them.

Many counts were recorded for this clonotype. The J gene is TRBJ2-7, the V gene TRBV29-1, with D uncertain. The CDR3 has 14 residues. Trimming took 2 bases from V and 2 from J, leaving 13 bases between them. Germline V lookup: CDR1 SQVTM, CDR2 ANQGSEA. The CDR3 sequence is CSVESWIPPYEQYF. CDR3 sequence (DNA): TGCAGCGTTGAAAGCTGGATCCCTCCCTACGAGCAGTACTTC.

This clonotype showed up many times. The chain uses TRBV7-2 and TRBJ2-5, with no clear D. The V end was cut by 6 bases, the J end by 5 bases, with 7 bases between. The germline gives CDR1 SGHTA, CDR2 FQGNSA. The CDR3 length is 11 residues. The CDR3: CASRSGETQYF. The DNA of the CDR3 is TGTGCCAGCAGGTCCGGGGAGACCCAGTACTTC.

This clonotype was detected ten times or more. The CDR3 loop is CASSFPAGRDTQYF. Written as DNA, the CDR3 is TGTGCCAGCAGTTTTCCAGCGGGACGAGATACGCAGTATTTT. This chain connects TRBV12-3 or TRBV12-4 to TRBJ2-3, with TRBD2 identical over 7 bases. The V segment lost 3 bases and the J segment 5 bases; nucleotides outside the gene matches: 5. This CDR3 has 14 residues.

V is TRBV20-1 and J is TRBJ2-7; D unclear. The CDR3 consists of 13 residues. Trimming stripped 6 bases from V and 0 bases from J, with 12 bases between. Germline lookup yields CDR1 DFQATT and CDR2 SNEGSKA (reference sequence). Here the CDR3 DNA reads TGCAGTGCCACCACCCGCGACTCCTACGAGCAGTACTTC. It yields the protein CSATTRDSYEQYF.

The sample holds a few counts of this clonotype. This rearrangement joins TRBV6-4 to TRBJ2-3; TRBD1 is a possible D gene (6 bases). This CDR3 has 13 amino acids. The V end lost 3 bases, the J end lost 6 bases, and 10 bases lay between the germline ends. Looked up from germline, CDR1 is MRHNA and CDR2 is SNTAGT. The CDR3 is CASSEGHVDTQYF. In nucleotides, the CDR3 is TGTGCCAGCAGTGAGGGACATGTGGATACGCAGTATTTT.

Only a few counts were recorded for this clonotype. J is TRBJ2-5 and V is TRBV7-3; 12 positions match TRBD2. CDR1 is SGHTA and CDR2 is FQGTGA in the germline V gene. Trimming removed 5 bases from V and 5 bases from J; junction bases left unmatched: 6. The CDR3 covers 15 residues. The CDR3 region has the DNA TGTGCCAGCAGCCCGACTAGCGGGAGTAGGGAGACCCAGTACTTC. It translates to CASSPTSGSRETQYF.

This clonotype was observed many times. The chain carries TRBV29-1 and TRBJ2-1, with unresolved D. V gave up 2 bases and J gave up 9 bases, with 17 bases separating them. The CDR3 length is 14 residues. Germline CDR1 reads SQVTM; CDR2 reads ANQGSEA. This CDR3 is CSVESGAPYGEQFF. The CDR3 DNA reads TGCAGCGTTGAATCTGGTGCCCCCTACGGTGAGCAGTTCTTC.

In the case of this clonotype: A much larger clone sits a single nucleotide away, making a read error possible. The rearrangement links TRBV20-1 to TRBJ2-1; D is possibly TRBD2 (6 bases). V was cut by 5 bases and J by 2 bases, with 22 bases left in between. CDR3 length equals 17 residues. From germline, CDR1 is DFQATT and CDR2 SNEGSKA (reference sequence). The CDR3 spells CSAPGPRTNGAYNEQFF. Written as DNA, the CDR3 is TGCAGTGCTCCGGGACCGAGGACTAACGGGGCCTACAATGAGCAGTTCTTC.

The sample holds a few counts of this clonotype. This chain uses TRBV12-5 with TRBJ1-4; D ambiguous. Between the trimmed V and J ends, which lost 1 base and 12 bases, there was a span of 12 bases. Germline V lookup: CDR1 LGHNT, CDR2 FRNRAP. This CDR3 is built from 13 residues. The CDR3 nucleotides read TGTGCTAGTGGTTTGGAAGGGATGACGGAACTGTTTTTT. It specifies CASGLEGMTELFF.

This clonotype has just a few counts. The chain employs TRBV9 and TRBJ2-1; D perhaps matches TRBD2 (5 bases). Germline V gene sequence: CDR1 SGDLS, CDR2 YYNGEE. The CDR3 extends over 14 amino acids. The V and J ends lost 1 base and 9 bases respectively, with 14 bases between them. CDR3 coding DNA: TGTGCCAGCAGCGTAACTAGAGGTATGGGTGAGCAGTTCTTC. Its protein is CASSVTRGMGEQFF.

A few counts support this clonotype. The V call is TRBV12-3 or TRBV12-4, the J call TRBJ2-1; 10 bases agree with TRBD2. Germline trimming cut 11 bases from V and 5 bases from J; bases unmatched to any gene: 21. CDR3 length equals 18 residues. CDR3 residues: CAFCFRSSSGSLHNEQFF. The DNA for the CDR3 is TGTGCCTTCTGTTTTCGGTCTTCTAGCGGGAGTCTCCACAATGAGCAGTTCTTC.

V gene TRBV10-3 combines with J gene TRBJ2-5; 7 bases line up with TRBD1. Per germline, CDR1 ENHRY and CDR2 SYGVKD. The length of the CDR3 is 13 residues. V shed 6 bases, J shed 5 bases, and the junction held 6 bases outside the gene matches. The CDR3: CAISGTDGETQYF. DNA of the CDR3: TGTGCCATCAGCGGGACAGATGGGGAGACCCAGTACTTC.

This clonotype was seen repeatedly, ten times or more. The gene calls are TRBV28 and TRBJ2-3; D may be TRBD1 or TRBD2 (5 bases each). V dropped 2 bases and J dropped 1 base, with 10 bases sitting between them. There are 15 residues in the CDR3. Germline V CDR1 and CDR2: MDHEN, SYDVKM. The CDR3 DNA reads TGTGCCAGCAGTTTAGATAGGGGACGCACAGATACGCAGTATTTT. It encodes CASSLDRGRTDTQYF.

This clonotype was detected many times. V gene TRBV5-5 combines with J gene TRBJ1-5; no firm D call. This CDR3 comprises 16 residues. The ends were cut back, 0 bases at V and 4 bases at J, with 14 bases in the middle. Germline assignment: CDR1 SGHKS and CDR2 YYEKEE (reference sequence). The CDR3 protein is CASSLVYRVGNQPQHF. CDR3 bases: TGTGCCAGCAGCTTGGTATATCGAGTGGGGAATCAGCCCCAGCATTTT.

V is TRBV29-1 and J is TRBJ2-7, with 13 bases fitting TRBD2. Per the germline V gene, CDR1 is SQVTM and CDR2 is ANQGSEA. V shed 7 bases and J 1 base; nucleotides not matched to a gene: 10. The CDR3 loop spans 16 amino acids. CDR3 in DNA: TGCAGCGCTAGTGGACTAGCGGGAGCCATATCCTACGAGCAGTACTTC. Translated, it gives CSASGLAGAISYEQYF.

This rearrangement joins TRBV6-1 to TRBJ2-7, with 8 nucleotides matching TRBD2. Germline V CDR1 and CDR2: MNHNS, SASEGT. The CDR3 length is 14 residues. The V segment lost 6 bases and the J segment 1 base; nucleotides outside the gene matches: 5. This CDR3 is CASRKAGASYEQYF. In nucleotides, the CDR3 is TGTGCCAGCAGGAAAGCGGGAGCGTCCTACGAGCAGTACTTC.

This clonotype was found many times. The chain links TRBV28 to TRBJ2-3, with 10 bases matching TRBD2. CDR3 length equals 15 residues. Germline V gene data show CDR1 as MDHEN and CDR2 as SYDVKM. Losses at the gene ends were 6 bases for V and 5 bases for J; bases not matched to a gene: 8. This CDR3 is CASRTLAGVGDTQYF. DNA of the CDR3: TGTGCCAGCAGGACCCTAGCGGGAGTGGGAGATACGCAGTATTTT.

There are a few counts of this clonotype. V and J are TRBV10-3 and TRBJ2-3; 9 nucleotides match TRBD2. The V gene end was trimmed by 6 bases and the J gene end by 5 bases; junction bases not matched to a gene: 12. The CDR3 sequence is 16 residues long. Germline V gives CDR1 ENHRY, CDR2 SYGVKD. The CDR3 sequence: CAISTFSVREGDTQYF. For the CDR3, the DNA is TGTGCCATCAGCACATTTTCCGTGCGGGAGGGAGATACGCAGTATTTT.

In this sample, this clonotype turned up many times. The chain recombines TRBV7-2 with TRBJ2-7; 7 nucleotides line up with TRBD2. This CDR3 spans 13 amino acids. The germline CDR1 and CDR2 sequences are SGHTA and FQGNSA. Losses at the gene ends were 7 bases for V and 7 bases for J; bases not matched to a gene: 10. DNA for the CDR3: TGTGCCAGCAACGCCGCGGGGGTAGGGGAGCAGTACTTC. Amino acids: CASNAAGVGEQYF.

In this sample, this clonotype turned up a few times. The CDR3 spells CASSPGGGMDTGELFF. CDR3 sequence (DNA): TGTGCCAGCAGCCCAGGGGGAGGGATGGACACCGGGGAGCTGTTTTTT. The chain is built from TRBV7-6 and TRBJ2-2, with D possibly called TRBD1 or TRBD2 (7 bases each). Trimming left V 5 bases short and J 3 bases short, with 16 bases between. The CDR3 has 16 amino acids. Looked up from germline, CDR1 is SGHVS and CDR2 is FNYEAQ. The variable domain in full, with the rest retrieved from reference TRBV7-6 and TRBJ2-2, is GAGVSQSPRYKVTKRGQDVALRCDPISGHVSLYWYRQALGQGPEFLTYFNYEAQQDKSGLPNDRFSAERPEGSISTLTIQRTEQRDSAMYRCASSPGGGMDTGELFFGEGSRLTVL.

This clonotype was counted at least ten times. The chain has TRBV7-6 and TRBJ1-4; 7 bases map to TRBD1. Germline V lookup: CDR1 SGHVS, CDR2 FNYEAQ. The V segment lost 4 bases and the J segment 6 bases; nucleotides outside the gene matches: 5. This CDR3 comprises 14 residues. CDR3: CASSSTGNDEKLFF. CDR3 sequence (DNA): TGTGCCAGCAGCTCGACAGGGAACGATGAAAAACTGTTTTTT.

V is TRBV9 and J is TRBJ2-1, with 7 bases fitting TRBD1. The CDR3 runs to 15 residues. V shed 2 bases, J shed 8 bases, and the junction held 10 bases outside the gene matches. The germline V gene has CDR1 SGDLS and CDR2 YYNGEE. The CDR3 region is CASSVTLTGLDEQFF. CDR3 nucleotides: TGTGCCAGCAGCGTTACGCTGACAGGGTTGGATGAGCAGTTCTTC.

This clonotype was seen only a few times. This chain links TRBV29-1 with TRBJ2-3, with 7 bases identical to TRBD2. The junction had 8 bases not matched to a gene; V was cut back by 2 bases and J by 6 bases. The CDR3 consists of 14 residues. Germline V CDR1 and CDR2: SQVTM, ANQGSEA. CDR3 in amino acids: CSVEKGGGTDTQYF. CDR3 nucleotides: TGCAGCGTTGAAAAGGGCGGGGGAACGGATACGCAGTATTTT.